This T cell receptor beta chain was identified in a study of T cells in Graves' hyperthyroidism and ophthalmopathy (dated by TCRdb to the late 2010s). For the wider study: To identify TCR V-J signatures that set the groups apart, the researchers used a discovery cohort of 90 to 100 patients, made up of 43 with Graves' ophthalmopathy and some 60 with stable Graves' hyperthyroidism. Prospective prediction of ophthalmopathy was tested in an independent validation cohort of 18 to 20 hyperthyroidism patients and around 16 patients who later progressed to ophthalmopathy. For training and testing, the roughly 100 patients in the discovery cohort were randomly divided in a 7:3 ratio. After sampling, hyperthyroidism patients received methimazole starting at 30 mg daily, and ophthalmopathy patients received high-dose intravenous methylprednisolone. TCR Vbeta CDR3 sequencing of fewer than 150 peripheral blood samples (under 45 ophthalmopathy, about 75 hyperthyroidism and around 17 progressor patients) is reported in the paper. Thyroid tissue and blood T-cell repertoires from six Graves' hyperthyroidism patients were also compared in the study.

Here is what the overall study found, with its caveats: No statistical method was used to set the sample size in advance, and investigators knew the group allocation. In validation, the model predicted progression to ophthalmopathy with approximately 71% sensitivity and 72% to 85% specificity, a median of 6.5 months before onset. Most expanded thyroid clonotypes (frequency above 0.001) were also found in blood, which suggests that blood repertoires may mirror thyroid immune responses. A model built on a 13 V-J signature distinguished ophthalmopathy from stable hyperthyroidism, reaching 85% to 90% sensitivity and about 81% specificity in cross-validation and 80%/75% in testing.

The germline V gene encodes CDR1 SGHTA and CDR2 FQGNSA. The cysteine opens and the phenylalanine closes a CDR3 of 18 amino acids. Of the read, only the CDR3 DNA is kept; its 54 bases are in frame from base 1. V was cut back by 1 base and J by 3 bases, leaving a gap of 21 bases between them. Stable Graves' hyperthyroidism was defined as no progression to ophthalmopathy during 18 months of follow-up. Hyperthyroidism patients were newly diagnosed, had a disease duration of under 2 months, and were aged 18 to 65 years. The study excluded patients with uncontrolled infections, other autoimmune diseases, pregnancy or lactation. Diagnoses relied on clinical symptoms, serum thyroxine and TRAb, thyroid ultrasound and orbital computed tomography. Trizol reagent was used to extract total RNA, and RNA quality was then checked on an Agilent 2100 Bioanalyzer. Amplification of TCR beta CDR3 regions was carried out from RNA transcripts. The first round of RT-PCR for the TCR CDR3 was performed with the HTBI primer set and the Qiagen OneStep RT-PCR kit. Libraries were constructed in a second round of multiplex PCR, after which size selection and purification were carried out. Paired-end sequencing of the libraries was performed with 100 bp reads on an Illumina HiSeq2000. On the study's bioinformatics: SOAPnuke was used to process the raw data, with reads discarded if the reads contained adapters or uncalled bases, had a mean Phred below 15, or lacked an exact constant-primer or identifier match. COPE v1.2.5 was used to merge the high-quality paired reads, and each unique nucleotide sequence was defined as a clonotype. MiTCR v1.1 was used to align clonotypes to the IMGT TRBV, TRBD and TRBJ reference segments. Analysis was restricted to V-J combinations with a frequency above 0.0001, which covered 99.2% of repertoires. A TCS score was defined as the ratio between F50 (clonal expansion) and ExV (chaos), using BLOSUM62-based TCRdist between CDR3 peptides within each V-J. Welch's t-statistics and random forest reduced roughly 540 V-J features to 13, which were used in a naive Bayes classifier (R e1071). The Morisita-Horn index was used to measure how similar the thyroid and blood repertoires were. TCRdb redid the processing of the public reads, applying fastp at Q25 and MiXCR, and retained in-frame beta chains. Each CDR3 protein gets just one entry, which takes the most common genes and DNA from the rows behind it. The V and J calls here are based on TCRdb, not the publication. This sample holds roughly 98,000 distinct CDR3 sequences; roughly 37% were observed only once. 10% to 13% of the sample is in the top ten clones.

There are many counts of this clonotype. The antigen it binds to is not known. No quality values exist for individual bases; no much larger clone is one base distant. The receptor comes from a woman in her twenties or thirties with Graves' hyperthyroidism. The rearranged chain carries TRBV7-2 and TRBJ2-5, and perhaps TRBD2 as D gene, on 6 matching bases. Specimen: peripheral blood or thyroid tissue (not recorded which). The nucleotide sequence is TGTGCCAGCAGCTTAGGTAGGGGAGGAAGGATCAGCAAAGAGACCCAGTACTTC. Its amino acids are CASSLGRGGRISKETQYF.